The clone carrying this TCR beta chain was counted a single time. Its antigen remains unknown. These data are taken from a study of vaccination and CD4 T cells after COVID-19. General observations from the study: Detection of a median about 90% of reactive clones in convalescent patients was confined to the period after vaccination.

At the Johns Hopkins FTIC core, DNA taken from cultured CD4+ T cells was sequenced by way of the Oncomine TCR Beta short-read assay. TCRdb used MiXCR to reprocess the PCR reads, holding one entry per CDR3 protein. The sample yields 15,000 to 20,000 distinct CDR3 sequences, 55% to 75% seen once. CDR3 size: 15 residues. The germline V gene encodes CDR1 SGHNT and CDR2 YYREEE (reference sequence). Deletions cut 7 bases from V and 8 bases from J, with 22 bases between. Specified treatment: roughly 11-day PBMC culture with coronavirus spike peptide pools or control peptides (ViraFEST assay). The rearrangement uses TRBV5-4 and TRBJ2-1; weak D call: TRBD2 (6 bases). The clonotype comes from a human donor who had recovered from COVID-19. Input material: CD4+ T cells from blood, cultured in vitro. The chain's CDR3 is CASSPERRDWDEQFF. The CDR3 DNA follows: TGTGCCAGCTCTCCCGAGAGGCGGGATTGGGATGAGCAGTTCTTC.